This entry lists 23 T cell receptor beta chains sequenced from one sample in a study of shared clonotypes between healthy human individuals (dated by TCRdb to the early 2020s). CD8 naive samples were obtained by positive selection for CCR7 among CD45RO-negative cells, yielding a CD45RA+CCR7+ population from which TemRA cells were excluded. The method behind the library was the immunoSEQ multiplex PCR assay. Entries here come from immuneACCESS through TCRdb and include only in-frame sequences with V and J called. Some clones fail to appear in such tables; in the studies checked, an unresolved V gene covers under half of the shortfall, and the cause of the remainder is unknown. Across this sample there are hundreds of thousands of clones, with 92% seen only once. More than 20% of the sample rests with the top ten. The sample taken for sequencing was naive CD8+ T cells sorted from blood. Interpreted using the paper, the cell subset or site label stands for: CD45RA+CCR7+. These TCRs come from a man aged 25 to 45 in good health.

V and J are TRBV7-6 and TRBJ2-1; D gene ambiguous. V was clipped by 2 bases and J by 10 bases, with 12 bases between them. CDR1 and CDR2 from the germline V gene are SGHVS and FNYEAQ. The CDR3 consists of 13 residues. CDR3: CASSLTRKYEQFF. Written as DNA, the CDR3 is TGTGCCAGCAGCTTAACCCGAAAGTACGAGCAGTTCTTC.

The gene calls are TRBV13 and TRBJ2-3; D unclear. Trimming took 1 base from V and 0 from J, leaving 8 bases between them. This CDR3 region has 15 residues. Germline-derived CDR1 and CDR2 are PRHDT and FYEKMQ (reference sequence). CDR3 sequence: CASSLELGSTDTQYF. The CDR3 DNA sequence: TGTGCCAGCAGCTTAGAGTTGGGTAGCACAGATACGCAGTATTTT.

The rearrangement uses TRBV10-3 and TRBJ2-5; D not resolved. Germline loops: CDR1 ENHRY, CDR2 SYGVKD. The CDR3 is 13 amino acids. V gave up 3 bases and J gave up 5 bases, with 10 bases separating them. In DNA form, the CDR3 reads TGTGCCATCAGTGACCGACTTTGGGAGACCCAGTACTTC. This sequence encodes CAISDRLWETQYF.

The chain uses TRBV7-2 and TRBJ2-7; either TRBD1 or TRBD2 may supply D (6 bases each). Germline lookup yields CDR1 SGHTA and CDR2 FQGNSA. This CDR3 comprises 17 residues. The V end lost 4 bases, the J end lost 5 bases, and 24 bases lay between the germline ends. The CDR3 here is CASSSPRGETGADEQYF. The CDR3 DNA is TGTGCCAGCAGCTCCCCTAGGGGGGAGACCGGAGCGGACGAGCAGTACTTC.

In this sample, this clone turned up many times. A much larger clone lies a single base off, so this may be a read error. The sample has other DNA sequences that encode this CDR3 too. This chain links TRBV28 with TRBJ2-7, with 7 bases lining up with TRBD1. CDR3 length: 12 residues. Germline lookup yields CDR1 MDHEN and CDR2 SYDVKM. V shed 6 bases, J shed 3 bases, and the junction held 2 bases outside the gene matches. CDR3 residues: CASSGTDYEQYF. The CDR3 DNA follows: TGTGCCAGCAGCGGGACAGACTACGAGCAGTACTTC.

The chain has TRBV5-6 and TRBJ2-3; D is unresolved. The germline V gene has CDR1 SGHDT and CDR2 YYEEEE. The CDR3 has 13 amino acids. Trimming took off 2 bases at V and 0 bases at J, with 4 bases between the two ends. The CDR3 bases are TGTGCCAGCAGCTTAACTAGCACAGATACGCAGTATTTT. This sequence encodes CASSLTSTDTQYF.

This chain uses TRBV7-2 with TRBJ2-5; no reliable D call. The CDR3 extends over 16 amino acids. Trimming took 5 bases from V and 1 from J, leaving 17 bases between them. Germline loops: CDR1 SGHTA, CDR2 FQGNSA. CDR3 protein: CASSHVNDIRQETQYF. Written as DNA, the CDR3 is TGTGCCAGCAGCCATGTAAACGACATACGCCAAGAGACCCAGTACTTC.

V and J are TRBV7-6 and TRBJ2-7; no clear D gene. Germline V gene data show CDR1 as SGHVS and CDR2 as FNYEAQ. The CDR3 contains 15 residues. Trimming stripped 1 base from V and 5 bases from J, with 15 bases between. The CDR3 protein is CASSLVLGPLDEQYF. CDR3 bases: TGTGCCAGCAGCTTAGTTCTGGGCCCCTTGGACGAGCAGTACTTC.

The chain employs TRBV7-2 and TRBJ2-1; D unclear. Germline CDR1 is SGHTA and CDR2 is FQGNSA. CDR3 length: 14 residues. V lost 2 bases and J lost 3, with 8 bases in between. CDR3 protein: CASSLLTYYNEQFF. As DNA, the CDR3 is TGTGCCAGCAGCTTACTCACTTACTACAATGAGCAGTTCTTC.

This clone has a handful of counts. CDR3 loop: CASSEGTGYQETQYF. For the CDR3, the DNA is TGTGCCAGCAGTGAGGGTACAGGGTACCAAGAGACCCAGTACTTC. The chain combines TRBV25-1 with TRBJ2-5; tentatively, D is TRBD1 (6 bases). V was clipped by 3 bases and J by 0 bases, with 11 bases between them. The CDR3 runs to 15 residues. Germline V gives CDR1 MGHDK, CDR2 SYGVNS.

The chain employs TRBV28 and TRBJ2-7; 11 bases align to TRBD2. From germline, CDR1 is MDHEN and CDR2 SYDVKM. The CDR3 has 18 residues. The trim removed 5 bases at V and 1 base at J, leaving 13 bases unmatched. The CDR3 sequence is CASSPWTGTSGSSYEQYF. The CDR3 DNA is TGTGCCAGCAGTCCGTGGACTGGTACTAGCGGGAGTTCCTACGAGCAGTACTTC.

The V call is TRBV21-1, the J call TRBJ2-1; TRBD1 is taken as the D call from the table, unchecked against the DNA. TRBV21-1 is a pseudogene segment. The CDR3 has 15 residues. In DNA, the CDR3 is TGTGCCAGCAGCAAAGTTTTTAACAGGGAAGTGGAGCAGTTCTTC. Its translation is CASSKVFNREVEQFF.

The rearrangement links TRBV10-1 to TRBJ1-2; D unresolved. The CDR3 contains 19 residues. In germline, CDR1 is WNHNN, CDR2 SYGVQD (reference sequence). V lost 0 bases and J lost 2, with 22 bases in between. The CDR3 DNA reads as TGCGCCAGCAGTGAGTCGGATCTTTTTTGGCGGACGACAAACTATGGCTACACCTTC. It encodes CASSESDLFWRTTNYGYTF.

CDR3 DNA: TGTGCCAGCAGTCCCTTCGGGTGGCCCCAGCATTTT. The encoded protein is CASSPFGWPQHF. The chain combines TRBV28 with TRBJ1-5; unclear D gene. The ends were cut back, 5 bases at V and 9 bases at J, with 11 bases in the middle. Germline V CDR1 and CDR2: MDHEN, SYDVKM. The CDR3 is made up of 12 amino acids. The whole variable domain, filled in from reference TRBV28 and TRBJ1-5, reads DVKVTQSSRYLVKRTGEKVFLECVQDMDHENMFWYRQDPGLGLRLIYFSYDVKMKEKGDIPEGYSVSREKKERFSLILESASTNQTSMYLCASSPFGWPQHFGDGTRLSIL.

The chain carries TRBV28 and TRBJ2-7; D might be TRBD1 or TRBD2, each matching 5 bases. V lost 6 bases and J lost 2, with 17 bases in between. From germline, CDR1 is MDHEN and CDR2 SYDVKM. The CDR3 runs 15 residues. CDR3 DNA: TGTGCCAGCAGCCGATCGGGGACCCACACCTACGAGCAGTACTTC. Amino acids: CASSRSGTHTYEQYF.

The chain carries TRBV6-1 and TRBJ2-3, with 9 bases fitting TRBD1. This CDR3 has 14 residues. J was trimmed by 4 bases and V by 6 bases; bases with no gene match: 5. Germline CDR1 MNHNS, CDR2 SASEGT. Written as DNA, the CDR3 is TGTGCCAGCAGGTGGACAGGGGCACCAGATACGCAGTATTTT. Protein product: CASRWTGAPDTQYF.

V is TRBV5-5 and J is TRBJ2-2; maybe TRBD1 (6 bases). This CDR3 is 16 amino acids long. V was trimmed by 4 bases and J by 5 bases, leaving 18 bases between them. Germline CDR1 SGHKS, CDR2 YYEKEE (reference sequence). The CDR3 is CASSRPDRTATGELFF. Here the CDR3 DNA reads TGTGCCAGCAGCCGCCCCGACAGGACTGCGACCGGGGAGCTGTTTTTT.

V and J are TRBV4-1 and TRBJ2-7; a weak D match, TRBD1 (6 bases). Trimming took 1 base from V and 1 from J, leaving 11 bases between them. The CDR3 extends over 15 amino acids. Per germline, CDR1 MGHRA and CDR2 YSYEKL. For the CDR3, the DNA is TGCGCCAGCAGCCAAGGGGGACAAAATTCCTACGAGCAGTACTTC. Translated: CASSQGGQNSYEQYF.

The gene calls are TRBV27 and TRBJ2-1; tentative D call: TRBD2 (6 bases). Germline V CDR1 and CDR2: MNHEY, SMNVEV (reference sequence). The germline V and J ends were trimmed by 5 bases and 2 bases, with 13 bases remaining between them. The CDR3 loop spans 15 amino acids. The CDR3 coding sequence is TGTGCCAGCAGTGAACTAGCTGTTACCTACAATGAGCAGTTCTTC. It codes for CASSELAVTYNEQFF.

This clone was detected once. This chain uses TRBV7-9 with TRBJ2-1, with D perhaps matching TRBD1 or TRBD2 (6 bases each). V was pared by 9 bases and J by 7 bases, with 19 bases between. The CDR3 is made up of 14 amino acids. The germline gives CDR1 SEHNR, CDR2 FQNEAQ (reference sequence). In DNA form, the CDR3 reads TGTGCCAGTAACGAGGGGGGACTCCGAAATGAGCAGTTCTTC. This sequence encodes CASNEGGLRNEQFF.

Here the CDR3 DNA reads TGTGCCAGCAGCTTAGTTGGCCAGGGGTCCTACGAGCAGTACTTC. Translation: CASSLVGQGSYEQYF. The V and J genes are TRBV11-2 and TRBJ2-7, with a possible D match to TRBD1 (6 bases). V was cut by 1 base and J by 1 base, with 11 bases left in between. The CDR3 is made up of 15 amino acids. The germline V gene encodes CDR1 SGHAT and CDR2 FQNNGV.

V is TRBV9 and J is TRBJ2-5, with TRBD2 identical over 12 bases. The CDR3 runs 16 residues. Losses at the gene ends were 3 bases for V and 0 bases for J; bases not matched to a gene: 3. Germline V lookup: CDR1 SGDLS, CDR2 YYNGEE. CDR3 protein: CASSAGTSGYQETQYF. As DNA, the CDR3 is TGTGCCAGCAGCGCTGGGACTAGCGGGTACCAAGAGACCCAGTACTTC.

In the case of this clone: This sample also contains other DNA sequences that code for the same CDR3. The gene calls are TRBV9 and TRBJ2-7; D is undetermined. Germline CDR1 is SGDLS and CDR2 is YYNGEE. The CDR3 runs to 12 residues. Trimming removed 3 bases from V and 4 bases from J, with 8 bases in between. Written as DNA, the CDR3 is TGTGCCAGCAGCGGTGGGTCATACGAGCAGTACTTC. Translated, it gives CASSGGSYEQYF.